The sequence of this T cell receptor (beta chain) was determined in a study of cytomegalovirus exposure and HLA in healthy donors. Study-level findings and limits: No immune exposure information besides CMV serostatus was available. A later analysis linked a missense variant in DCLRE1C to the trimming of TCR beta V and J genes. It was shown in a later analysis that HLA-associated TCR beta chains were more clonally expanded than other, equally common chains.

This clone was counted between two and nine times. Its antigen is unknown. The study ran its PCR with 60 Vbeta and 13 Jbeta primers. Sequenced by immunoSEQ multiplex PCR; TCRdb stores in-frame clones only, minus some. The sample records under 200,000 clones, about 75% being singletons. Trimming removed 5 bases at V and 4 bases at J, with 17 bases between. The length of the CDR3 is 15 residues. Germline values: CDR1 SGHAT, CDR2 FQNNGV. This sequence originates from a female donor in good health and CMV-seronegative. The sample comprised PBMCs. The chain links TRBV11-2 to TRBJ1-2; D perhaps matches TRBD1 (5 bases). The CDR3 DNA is TGTGCCAGCAGCCCCTATCTGCCCGGGGGCTATGGCTACACCTTC. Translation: CASSPYLPGGYGYTF.